A single sample is the source of the 13 T cell receptor beta chains below, sequenced in a study of vaccination and CD4 T cells after COVID-19. As to treatment: roughly 10-day PBMC culture with coronavirus spike peptide pools or control peptides (ViraFEST assay). These receptors' targets are unknown. Cultured CD4+ T cell DNA underwent sequencing with the Oncomine TCR Beta short-read assay. MiXCR, run by TCRdb on the PCR reads, gives a single entry per CDR3 protein. The repertoire holds some 17,000 distinct CDR3 sequences, with roughly 60% as singletons. The material was CD4+ T cells from blood, cultured in vitro, obtained after SARS-CoV-2 vaccination. Receptor source: a human donor who had recovered from COVID-19.

This clonotype was recorded a few times. The rearrangement joins TRBV12-3 or TRBV12-4 to TRBJ2-5; 8 nucleotides match TRBD2. The CDR3 loop spans 13 amino acids. Losses at the gene ends were 5 bases for V and 7 bases for J; bases not matched to a gene: 6. The CDR3 loop is CASSKGLVATQYF. The CDR3, as DNA: TGTGCCAGCAGTAAGGGACTAGTCGCGACCCAGTACTTC.

The rearrangement uses TRBV30 and TRBJ2-3, with D possibly TRBD1 on 6 matching bases. CDR3 size: 15 residues. V shed 2 bases and J shed 0 bases, with 12 bases lying between them. From germline, CDR1 is GTSNPN and CDR2 SVGIG (reference sequence). The CDR3 region has the DNA TGTGCCTGGAGTCCAGGGGCCTGGAGCACAGATACGCAGTATTTT. It encodes CAWSPGAWSTDTQYF.

CDR3 region: CASSLDRTGQPQHF. CDR3 nucleotides: TGTGCCAGCAGCTTAGATCGCACCGGTCAGCCCCAGCATTTT. The V call is TRBV7-2, the J call TRBJ1-5, with D hard to call. In germline, CDR1 is SGHTA, CDR2 FQGNSA. The V gene lost 1 base and the J gene lost 6 bases, with 10 bases spanning the gap. The CDR3 extends over 14 amino acids.

The chain uses TRBV25-1 and TRBJ1-6; D is unresolved. Trimming removed 4 bases at V and 7 bases at J, with 14 bases between. Germline V gene sequence: CDR1 MGHDK, CDR2 SYGVNS. The CDR3 is made up of 15 amino acids. CDR3 nucleotide sequence: TGTGCCAGCAGTGCCGGACGGGTACCAAATTCACCCCTCCACTTT. This gives the protein CASSAGRVPNSPLHF.

The gene calls are TRBV2 and TRBJ2-5; 8 positions match TRBD2. This CDR3 is built from 15 residues. The germline CDR1 and CDR2 sequences are SNHLY and FYNNEI. V shed 6 bases and J 2 bases; nucleotides not matched to a gene: 8. CDR3 loop: CASRMAGGGQETQYF. For the CDR3, the DNA is TGTGCCAGCAGGATGGCGGGGGGCGGACAAGAGACCCAGTACTTC.

The CDR3 sequence is CASKASNPWAFF. The CDR3 coding sequence is TGTGCCAGCAAGGCTAGCAACCCGTGGGCTTTCTTT. This sequence joins TRBV6-1 and TRBJ1-1; no clear D. Germline V gives CDR1 MNHNS, CDR2 SASEGT. The CDR3 is made up of 12 amino acids. The germline V and J ends were trimmed by 7 bases and 11 bases, with 17 bases remaining between them.

The rearrangement joins TRBV30 to TRBJ1-2; no clear D. Per germline, CDR1 GTSNPN and CDR2 SVGIG (reference sequence). Trimming pared 0 bases from V and 7 bases from J, leaving 15 bases between. The CDR3 is 14 amino acids. The CDR3 bases are TGTGCCTGGAGTGTAGGTCGAGGGATCGTTGGCTACACCTTC. Protein product: CAWSVGRGIVGYTF. Full variable domain (rest looked up from reference TRBV30 and TRBJ1-2): SQTIHQWPATLVQPVGSPLSLECTVEGTSNPNLYWYRQAAGRGLQLLFYSVGIGQISSEVPQNLSASRPQDRQFILSSKKLLLSDSGFYLCAWSVGRGIVGYTFGSGTRLTVV.

The chain uses TRBV5-4 and TRBJ1-1, with TRBD1 as a possible D gene (5 bases). Trimming left V 1 base short and J 6 bases short, with 16 bases between. CDR1 and CDR2 (germline): SGHNT, YYREEE (reference sequence). CDR3 size: 15 residues. The CDR3 sequence: CASSLLSKSGAEAFF. The DNA for the CDR3 is TGTGCCAGCAGCTTGCTGTCAAAATCGGGGGCTGAAGCTTTCTTT.

The chain combines TRBV7-2 with TRBJ2-5; TRBD2 agrees at 9 bases. Germline loops: CDR1 SGHTA, CDR2 FQGNSA. V trimming: 5 bases; J trimming: 2 bases; junction bases outside the gene matches: 6. The CDR3 is 15 residues long. CDR3 bases: TGTGCCAGCAGCCAGGCTAGCGGGGTTCAAGAGACCCAGTACTTC. As protein: CASSQASGVQETQYF.

This chain links TRBV19 with TRBJ1-1; 11 nucleotides line up with TRBD1. The CDR3 extends over 14 amino acids. Germline CDR1 is LNHDA and CDR2 is SQIVND (reference sequence). The V segment lost 5 bases and the J segment 4 bases; nucleotides outside the gene matches: 3. The CDR3 region is CASSVDRGRTEAFF. CDR3 nucleotide sequence: TGTGCCAGTAGTGTGGACAGGGGGCGCACTGAAGCTTTCTTT.

The rearrangement uses TRBV7-2 and TRBJ2-2; the match to TRBD1 covers 8 bases. After removal of 3 bases from V and 7 bases from J, the junction contained 7 bases not matched to a gene. Germline CDR1 is SGHTA and CDR2 is FQGNSA. This CDR3 is 15 amino acids long. In DNA, the CDR3 is TGTGCCAGCAGCTTTTGGACAGGGTATAGCGGGGAGCTGTTTTTT. Protein product: CASSFWTGYSGELFF.

This clonotype has a handful of counts. The V gene is TRBV7-2, the J gene TRBJ2-5; the D is unclear. The germline CDR1 and CDR2 sequences are SGHTA and FQGNSA. The CDR3 consists of 13 residues. V was cut by 4 bases and J by 2 bases, with 8 bases left in between. As DNA, the CDR3 is TGTGCCAGCAGCTCCCAACGACAAGAGACCCAGTACTTC. Its protein product is CASSSQRQETQYF.

The rearrangement joins TRBV4-1 to TRBJ2-1, with TRBD2 identical over 9 bases. CDR1 is MGHRA, CDR2 YSYEKL, per germline. The CDR3 consists of 18 residues. V lost 0 bases to trimming and J lost 9 bases; unmatched junction nucleotides: 15. The CDR3 bases are TGCGCCAGCAGCCAAGATACGGCGGGAGGGCCGGTTTTGAGTGAGCAGTTCTTC. Its translation is CASSQDTAGGPVLSEQFF.